This TCR beta chain was identified in a study of blood T cell repertoires in COVID-19. Study as a whole: Spain, Italy and the United States supplied samples that represented acute and convalescent COVID-19. T cells, B-cell-depleted T cells, or PBMCs supplied cDNA or gDNA.

The CDR3 is made up of 15 amino acids. Germline lookup yields CDR1 GTSNPN and CDR2 SVGIG (reference sequence). V was pared by 1 base and J by 4 bases, with 7 bases of the junction left unmatched. Residents of 24 US areas, aged 18 to 89 years, made up the participants. Participants were placed into cohorts based on the clinical history they reported. Here immunoSEQ multiplex PCR was the method, and the copy in TCRdb shows in-frame clones only, minus some. The sample yields a few hundred thousand clones, around 90% seen once. This TCR was sampled from a woman under 30 with acute COVID-19. Material for sequencing was PBMCs or T cells enriched from blood (not recorded which). This chain links TRBV30 with TRBJ1-2, with 9 bases aligning to TRBD1. This CDR3 is CAWSDPGQGRYGYTF. In DNA form, the CDR3 reads TGTGCCTGGAGTGATCCGGGACAGGGACGCTATGGCTACACCTTC. Full variable domain (remainder filled in from reference TRBV30 and TRBJ1-2): SQTIHQWPATLVQPVGSPLSLECTVEGTSNPNLYWYRQAAGRGLQLLFYSVGIGQISSEVPQNLSASRPQDRQFILSSKKLLLSDSGFYLCAWSDPGQGRYGYTFGSGTRLTVV.